A selection of T cell receptor beta chains follows, all from one sample in a study of blood T cells in healthy people across ages. A single record per CDR3 protein comes from TCRdb applying MiXCR to the 5' RACE reads. The sample records 700,000 to 850,000 distinct CDR3 sequences, under 40% being singletons. Sequenced: blood. Every receptor here comes from a man younger than 35 in good health. The conserved cysteine and the conserved F or W are not part of the CDR3 here.

CDR3	V
SARDRRGSGNQPQH	TRBV20-1
ASSLTVAFYSYNGQF	TRBV5-4
SARIGQGDSPLH	TRBV20-1
ASSQDAGENSPLH	TRBV14
ASRLYWEQGTGDNEQF	TRBV5-6
SVARGINQPQH	TRBV29-1
SARDRPSGTQY	TRBV20-1
ASSLLRGAENEKLF	TRBV7-2
ASNQVQENTEAF	TRBV4-2
ASSFSSRAGANVLT	TRBV7-9
ASSLGTGSEKLF	TRBV5-1
SGRAGASTDTQY	TRBV20-1
SVELRLQMNTEAF	TRBV29-1
ASSSLSTGARGNTIY	TRBV5-1
ASSQVAAYGYT	TRBV14
ASSQGSGRAQF	TRBV3-1
ASSLSFNQPQH	TRBV7-2
SAVPWISGVQETQY	TRBV20-1
ASSYGGTGGYEQF	TRBV6-2/TRBV6-3
ASSFLGISYEQY	TRBV12-3/TRBV12-4
ARGGYEQY	TRBV27
ATSSKTGDSGNTIY	TRBV15
AISETATYEQY	TRBV10-3
ASRADRNSYEQY	TRBV6-5
ASRDRVDTGELF	TRBV4-1
ASSFRARNPYYNEQF	TRBV6-2/TRBV6-3
ATSTYNEQF	TRBV15